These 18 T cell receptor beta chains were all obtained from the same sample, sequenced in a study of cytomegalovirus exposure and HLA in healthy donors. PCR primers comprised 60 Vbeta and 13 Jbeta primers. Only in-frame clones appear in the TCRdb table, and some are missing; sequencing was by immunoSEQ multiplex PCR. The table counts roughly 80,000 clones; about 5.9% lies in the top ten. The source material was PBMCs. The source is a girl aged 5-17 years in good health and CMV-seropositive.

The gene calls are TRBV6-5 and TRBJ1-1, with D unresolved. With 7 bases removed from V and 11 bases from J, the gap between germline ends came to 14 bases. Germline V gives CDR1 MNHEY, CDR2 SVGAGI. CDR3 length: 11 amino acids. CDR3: CASIQRERAFF. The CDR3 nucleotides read TGTGCCAGCATCCAAAGGGAGAGGGCTTTCTTT.

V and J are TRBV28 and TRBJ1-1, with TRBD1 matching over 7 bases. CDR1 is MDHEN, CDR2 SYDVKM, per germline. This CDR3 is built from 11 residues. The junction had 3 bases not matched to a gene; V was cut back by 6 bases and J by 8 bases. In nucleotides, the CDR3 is TGTGCCAGCAGCAGGACAGGCGAAGCTTTCTTT. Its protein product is CASSRTGEAFF. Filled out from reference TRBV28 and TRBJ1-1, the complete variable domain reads DVKVTQSSRYLVKRTGEKVFLECVQDMDHENMFWYRQDPGLGLRLIYFSYDVKMKEKGDIPEGYSVSREKKERFSLILESASTNQTSMYLCASSRTGEAFFGQGTRLTVV.

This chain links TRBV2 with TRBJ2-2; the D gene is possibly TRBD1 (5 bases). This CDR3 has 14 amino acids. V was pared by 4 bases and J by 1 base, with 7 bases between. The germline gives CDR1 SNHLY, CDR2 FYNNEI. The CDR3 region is CASSVTGNTGELFF. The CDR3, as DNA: TGTGCCAGCAGTGTAACAGGGAACACCGGGGAGCTGTTTTTT.

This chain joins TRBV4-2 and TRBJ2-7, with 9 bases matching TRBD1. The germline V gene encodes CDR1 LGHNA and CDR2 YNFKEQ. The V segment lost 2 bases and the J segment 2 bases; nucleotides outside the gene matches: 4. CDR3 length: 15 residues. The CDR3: CASSQPGQGAYEQYF. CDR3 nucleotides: TGTGCCAGCAGCCAACCGGGACAGGGTGCCTACGAGCAGTACTTC.

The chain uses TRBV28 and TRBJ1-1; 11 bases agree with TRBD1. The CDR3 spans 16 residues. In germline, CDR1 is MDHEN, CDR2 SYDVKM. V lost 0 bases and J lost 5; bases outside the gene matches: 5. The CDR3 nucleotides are TGTGCCAGCAGTTTATGGGGCCGGGACAGGGGGACTGAAGCTTTCTTT. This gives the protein CASSLWGRDRGTEAFF.

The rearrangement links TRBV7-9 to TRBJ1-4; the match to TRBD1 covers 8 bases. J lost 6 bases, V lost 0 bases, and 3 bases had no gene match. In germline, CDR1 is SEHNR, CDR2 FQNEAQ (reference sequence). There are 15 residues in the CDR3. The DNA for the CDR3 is TGTGCCAGCAGCTTAGCGACAGGGGTGCATGAAAAACTGTTTTTT. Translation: CASSLATGVHEKLFF.

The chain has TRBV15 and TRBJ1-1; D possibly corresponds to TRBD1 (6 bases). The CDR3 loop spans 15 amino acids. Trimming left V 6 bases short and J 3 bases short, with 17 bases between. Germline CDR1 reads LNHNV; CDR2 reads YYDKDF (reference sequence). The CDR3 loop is CATRNRTGKDTEAFF. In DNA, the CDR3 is TGTGCCACCAGAAACCGAACAGGGAAGGACACTGAAGCTTTCTTT.

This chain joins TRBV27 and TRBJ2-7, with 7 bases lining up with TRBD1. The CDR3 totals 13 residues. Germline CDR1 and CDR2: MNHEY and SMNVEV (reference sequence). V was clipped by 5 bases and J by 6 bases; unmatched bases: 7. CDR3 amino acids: CASSRKGAGEQYF. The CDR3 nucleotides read TGTGCCAGCAGTCGCAAGGGGGCGGGCGAGCAGTACTTC.

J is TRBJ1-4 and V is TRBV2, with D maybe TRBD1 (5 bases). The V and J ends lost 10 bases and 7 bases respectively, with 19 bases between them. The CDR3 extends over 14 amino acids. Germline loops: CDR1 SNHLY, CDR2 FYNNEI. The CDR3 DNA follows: TGTGCCATCCCTTTTCCGGGGGGAAGTGAAAAACTGTTTTTT. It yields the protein CAIPFPGGSEKLFF. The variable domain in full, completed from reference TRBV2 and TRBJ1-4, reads EPEVTQTPSHQVTQMGQEVILRCVPISNHLYFYWYRQILGQKVEFLVSFYNNEISEKSEIFDDQFSVERPDGSNFTLKIRSTKLEDSAMYFCAIPFPGGSEKLFFGSGTQLSVL.

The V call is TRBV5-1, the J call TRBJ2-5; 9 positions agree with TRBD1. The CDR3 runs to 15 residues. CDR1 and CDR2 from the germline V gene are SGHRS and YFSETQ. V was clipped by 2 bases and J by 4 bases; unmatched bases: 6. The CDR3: CASSFGTGIRETQYF. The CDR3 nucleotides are TGCGCCAGCAGCTTCGGGACAGGGATTCGAGAGACCCAGTACTTC.

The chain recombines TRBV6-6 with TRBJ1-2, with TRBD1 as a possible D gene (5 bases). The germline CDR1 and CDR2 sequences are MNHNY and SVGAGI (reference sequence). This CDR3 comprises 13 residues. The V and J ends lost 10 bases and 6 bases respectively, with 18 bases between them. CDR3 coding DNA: TGTGCCACCAGGGAGAGAGGGAACAATGGCTACACCTTC. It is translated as CATRERGNNGYTF.

CDR3 DNA: TGTGCCAGCGCTCGCGGGGAGGTAGGAGCTTTCTTT. Its translation: CASARGEVGAFF. The chain joins TRBV2 to TRBJ1-1, with no clear D. Germline V gene data show CDR1 as SNHLY and CDR2 as FYNNEI. Trimming shortened V by 8 bases and J by 10 bases, and 17 bases separated the two germline ends. The length of the CDR3 is 12 residues.

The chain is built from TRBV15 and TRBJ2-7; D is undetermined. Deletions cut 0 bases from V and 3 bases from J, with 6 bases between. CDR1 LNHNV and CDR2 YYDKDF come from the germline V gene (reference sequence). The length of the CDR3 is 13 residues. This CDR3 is CATSRDVGYEQYF. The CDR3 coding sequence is TGTGCCACCAGCAGAGATGTCGGCTACGAGCAGTACTTC.

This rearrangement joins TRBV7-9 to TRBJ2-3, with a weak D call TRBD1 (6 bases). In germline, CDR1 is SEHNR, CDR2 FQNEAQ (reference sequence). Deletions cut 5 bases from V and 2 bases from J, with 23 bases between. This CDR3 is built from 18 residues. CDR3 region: CASSPKMVSGQTTDTQYF. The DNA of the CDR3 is TGTGCCAGCAGCCCGAAAATGGTATCTGGACAGACCACAGATACGCAGTATTTT.

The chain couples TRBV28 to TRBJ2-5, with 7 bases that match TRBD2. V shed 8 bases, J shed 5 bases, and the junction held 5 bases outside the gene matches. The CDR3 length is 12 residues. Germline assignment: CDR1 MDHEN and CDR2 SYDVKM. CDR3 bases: TGTGCCAGCGGGAAGGGAGGGGAGACCCAGTACTTC. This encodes CASGKGGETQYF.

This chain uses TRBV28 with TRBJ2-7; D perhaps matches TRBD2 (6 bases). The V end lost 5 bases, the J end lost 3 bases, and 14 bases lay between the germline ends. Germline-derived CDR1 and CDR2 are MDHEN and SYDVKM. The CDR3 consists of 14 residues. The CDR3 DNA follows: TGTGCCAGCAGTACCCGGGACTGGGACTACGAGCAGTACTTC. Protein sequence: CASSTRDWDYEQYF.

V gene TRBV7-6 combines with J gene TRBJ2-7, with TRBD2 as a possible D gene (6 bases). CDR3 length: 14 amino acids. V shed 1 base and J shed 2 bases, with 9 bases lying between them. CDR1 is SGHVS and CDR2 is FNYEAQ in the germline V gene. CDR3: CASSLGEDAYEQYV. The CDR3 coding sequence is TGTGCCAGCAGCTTAGGGGAGGACGCCTACGAGCAGTACGTC.

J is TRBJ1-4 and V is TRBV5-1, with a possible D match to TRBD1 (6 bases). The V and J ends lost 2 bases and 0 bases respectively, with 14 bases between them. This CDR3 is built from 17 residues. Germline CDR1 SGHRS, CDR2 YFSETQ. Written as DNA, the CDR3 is TGCGCCAGCAGCTTCGGGACATCCATCGCAACTAATGAAAAACTGTTTTTT. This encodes CASSFGTSIATNEKLFF.